This note documents a single T cell receptor (beta chain) sequence. This sample stems from a study of OX40 agonist ivuxolimab in advanced cancers. Here immunoSEQ multiplex PCR was the method, and the copy in TCRdb shows in-frame clones only, minus some. Of about 81,000 clones detected, approximately 85% appear once; the ten largest clones hold 0.2% to 0.25%. This clonotype was sampled from an adult with an advanced solid tumor such as melanoma, head and neck, liver or kidney cancer. Sample: CD4+ or CD8+ T cells sorted from blood, taken in a trial of the OX40 agonist ivuxolimab.

This CDR3 reads CSVVFNMEGIDYEQYF. The CDR3 DNA is TGCAGCGTTGTATTCAACATGGAGGGGATTGACTACGAGCAGTACTTC. The V and J genes are TRBV29-1 and TRBJ2-7; D possibly corresponds to TRBD2 (6 bases). Per germline, CDR1 SQVTM and CDR2 ANQGSEA. V was trimmed by 4 bases and J by 3 bases, leaving 22 bases between them. The CDR3 has 16 amino acids.